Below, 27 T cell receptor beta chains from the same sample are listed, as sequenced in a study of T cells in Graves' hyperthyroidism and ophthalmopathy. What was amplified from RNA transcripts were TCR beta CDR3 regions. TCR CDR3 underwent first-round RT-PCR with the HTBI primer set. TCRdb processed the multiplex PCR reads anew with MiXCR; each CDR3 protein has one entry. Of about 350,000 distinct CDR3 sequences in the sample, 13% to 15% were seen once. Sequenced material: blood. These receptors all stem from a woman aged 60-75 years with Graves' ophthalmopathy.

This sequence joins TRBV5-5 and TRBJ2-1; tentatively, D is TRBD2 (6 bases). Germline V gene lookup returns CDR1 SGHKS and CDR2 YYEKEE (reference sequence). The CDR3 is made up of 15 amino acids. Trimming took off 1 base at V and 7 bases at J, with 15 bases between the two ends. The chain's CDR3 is CASSLIISGGNEQFF. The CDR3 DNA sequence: TGTGCCAGCAGCTTGATCATATCCGGGGGTAATGAGCAGTTCTTC.

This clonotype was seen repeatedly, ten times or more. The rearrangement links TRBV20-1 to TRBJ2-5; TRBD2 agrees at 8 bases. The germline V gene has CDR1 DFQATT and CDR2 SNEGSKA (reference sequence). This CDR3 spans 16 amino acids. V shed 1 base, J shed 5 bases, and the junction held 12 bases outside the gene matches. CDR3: CSARAPLLADGETQYF. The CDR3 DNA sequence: TGCAGTGCTAGAGCCCCGTTACTAGCGGATGGCGAGACCCAGTACTTC.

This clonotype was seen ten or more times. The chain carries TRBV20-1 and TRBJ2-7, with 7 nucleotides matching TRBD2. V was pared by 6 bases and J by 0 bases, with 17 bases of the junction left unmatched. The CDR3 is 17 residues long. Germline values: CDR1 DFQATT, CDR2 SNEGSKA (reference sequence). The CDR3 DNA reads TGCAGTGCCGACGATCCCAGGGCTAGCGGAGGCTCCTACGAGCAGTACTTC. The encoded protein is CSADDPRASGGSYEQYF.

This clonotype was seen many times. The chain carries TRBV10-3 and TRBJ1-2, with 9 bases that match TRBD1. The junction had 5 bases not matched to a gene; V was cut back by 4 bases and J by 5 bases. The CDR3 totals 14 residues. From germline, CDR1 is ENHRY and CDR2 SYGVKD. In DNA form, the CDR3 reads TGTGCCATCAGTGGGACAGGGGCGTCGTATGGCTACACCTTC. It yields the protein CAISGTGASYGYTF.

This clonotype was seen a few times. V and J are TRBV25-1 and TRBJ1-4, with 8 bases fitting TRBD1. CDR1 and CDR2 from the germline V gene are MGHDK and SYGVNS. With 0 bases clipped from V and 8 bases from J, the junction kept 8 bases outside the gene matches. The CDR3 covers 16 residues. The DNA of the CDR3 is TGTGCCAGCAGTGAATACGCGACAGGGGAACGGGAAAAACTGTTTTTT. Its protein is CASSEYATGEREKLFF.

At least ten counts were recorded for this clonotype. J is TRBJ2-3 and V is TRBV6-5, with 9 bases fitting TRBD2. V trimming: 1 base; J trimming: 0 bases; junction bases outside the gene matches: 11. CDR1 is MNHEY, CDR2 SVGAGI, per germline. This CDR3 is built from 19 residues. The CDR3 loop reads CASSYLGGRARSSTDTQYF. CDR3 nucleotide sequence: TGTGCCAGCAGTTACTTGGGCGGGAGGGCCCGTTCTAGCACAGATACGCAGTATTTT.

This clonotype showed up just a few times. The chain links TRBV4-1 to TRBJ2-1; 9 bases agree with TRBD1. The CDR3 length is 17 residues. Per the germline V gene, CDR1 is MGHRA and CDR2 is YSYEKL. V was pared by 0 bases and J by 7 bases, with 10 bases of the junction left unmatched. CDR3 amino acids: CASSQDLRQGVVNEQFF. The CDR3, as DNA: TGCGCCAGCAGCCAAGATCTACGACAGGGGGTGGTAAATGAGCAGTTCTTC.

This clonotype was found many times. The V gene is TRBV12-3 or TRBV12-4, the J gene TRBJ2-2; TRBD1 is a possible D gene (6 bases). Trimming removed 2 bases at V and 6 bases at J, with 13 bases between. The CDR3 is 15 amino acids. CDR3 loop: CASSLRATGSGELFF. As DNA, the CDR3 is TGTGCCAGCAGTTTAAGGGCCACAGGGTCCGGGGAGCTGTTTTTT.

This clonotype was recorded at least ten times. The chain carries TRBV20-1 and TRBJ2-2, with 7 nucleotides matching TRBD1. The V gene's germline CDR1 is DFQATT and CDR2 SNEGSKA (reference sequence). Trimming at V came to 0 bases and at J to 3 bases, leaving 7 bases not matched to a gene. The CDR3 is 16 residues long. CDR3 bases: TGCAGTGCTAGAGATGGTGGCAGGGGGTACACCGGGGAGCTGTTTTTT. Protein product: CSARDGGRGYTGELFF.

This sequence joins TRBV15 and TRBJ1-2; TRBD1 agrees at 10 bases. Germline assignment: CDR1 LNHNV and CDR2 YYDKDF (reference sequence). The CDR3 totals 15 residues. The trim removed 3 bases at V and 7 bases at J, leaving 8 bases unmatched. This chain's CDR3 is CATSRRQGAIGGYTF. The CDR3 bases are TGTGCCACCAGCAGGAGACAGGGGGCAATCGGTGGCTACACCTTC.

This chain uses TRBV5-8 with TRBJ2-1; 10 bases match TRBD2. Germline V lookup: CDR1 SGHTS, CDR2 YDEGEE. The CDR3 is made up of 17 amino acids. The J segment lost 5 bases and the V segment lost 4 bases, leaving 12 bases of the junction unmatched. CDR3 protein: CASSPGIGLAVNNEQFF. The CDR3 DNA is TGTGCCAGCAGCCCGGGAATTGGACTAGCGGTAAACAATGAGCAGTTCTTC.

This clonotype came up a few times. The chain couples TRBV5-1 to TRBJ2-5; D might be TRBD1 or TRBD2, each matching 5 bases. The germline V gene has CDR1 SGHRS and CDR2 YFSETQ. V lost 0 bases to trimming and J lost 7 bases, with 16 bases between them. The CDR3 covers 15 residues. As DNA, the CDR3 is TGCGCCAGCAGCTTGGAGGGGACGGGAAGTTGGACCCAGTACTTC. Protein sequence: CASSLEGTGSWTQYF.

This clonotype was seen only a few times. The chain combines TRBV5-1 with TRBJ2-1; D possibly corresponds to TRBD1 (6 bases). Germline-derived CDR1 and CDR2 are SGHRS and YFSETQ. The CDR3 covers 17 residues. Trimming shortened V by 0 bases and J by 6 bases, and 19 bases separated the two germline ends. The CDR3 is CASSLAPYRVSRNEQFF. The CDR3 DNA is TGCGCCAGCAGCTTGGCCCCGTACAGGGTATCTCGCAATGAGCAGTTCTTC.

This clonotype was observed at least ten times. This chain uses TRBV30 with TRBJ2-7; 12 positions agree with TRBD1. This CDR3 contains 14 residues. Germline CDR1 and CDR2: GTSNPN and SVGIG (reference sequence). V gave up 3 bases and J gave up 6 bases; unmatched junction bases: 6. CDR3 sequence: CAWSRDRGPVEQYF. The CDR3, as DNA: TGTGCCTGGAGCAGGGACAGGGGGCCGGTCGAGCAGTACTTC.

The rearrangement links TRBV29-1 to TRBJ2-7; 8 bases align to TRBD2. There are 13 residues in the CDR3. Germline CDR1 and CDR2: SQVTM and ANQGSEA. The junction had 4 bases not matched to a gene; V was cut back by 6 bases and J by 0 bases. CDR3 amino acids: CSVDSGNSYEQYF. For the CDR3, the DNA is TGCAGCGTGGATAGCGGGAACTCCTACGAGCAGTACTTC.

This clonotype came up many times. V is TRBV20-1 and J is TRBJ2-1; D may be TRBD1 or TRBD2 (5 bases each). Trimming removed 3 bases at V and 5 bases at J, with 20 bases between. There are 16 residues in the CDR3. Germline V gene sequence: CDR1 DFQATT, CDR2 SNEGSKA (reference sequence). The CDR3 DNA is TGCAGTGCTAGGTCGCCTGGGGACGTTCTACACAATGAGCAGTTCTTC. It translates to CSARSPGDVLHNEQFF.

The CDR3 is CATSDHRLAQFF. DNA for the CDR3: TGTGCCACCAGTGACCATCGACTAGCGCAGTTCTTC. The chain uses TRBV24-1 and TRBJ2-1; 7 positions match TRBD2. Trimming at V came to 4 bases and at J to 12 bases, leaving 5 bases not matched to a gene. The CDR3 consists of 12 residues. Germline lookup yields CDR1 KGHDR and CDR2 SFDVKD.

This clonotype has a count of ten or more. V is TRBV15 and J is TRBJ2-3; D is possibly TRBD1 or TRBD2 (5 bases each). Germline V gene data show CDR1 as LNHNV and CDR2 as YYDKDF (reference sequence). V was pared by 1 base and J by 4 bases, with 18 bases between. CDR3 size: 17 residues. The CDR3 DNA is TGTGCCACCAGCAGAGCCCGGGGCGGACCCGCGCCAGATACGCAGTATTTT. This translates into CATSRARGGPAPDTQYF. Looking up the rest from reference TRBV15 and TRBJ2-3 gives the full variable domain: DAMVIQNPRYQVTQFGKPVTLSCSQTLNHNVMYWYQQKSSQAPKLLFHYYDKDFNNEADTPDNFQSRRPNTSFCFLDIRSPGLGDTAMYLCATSRARGGPAPDTQYFGPGTRLTVL.

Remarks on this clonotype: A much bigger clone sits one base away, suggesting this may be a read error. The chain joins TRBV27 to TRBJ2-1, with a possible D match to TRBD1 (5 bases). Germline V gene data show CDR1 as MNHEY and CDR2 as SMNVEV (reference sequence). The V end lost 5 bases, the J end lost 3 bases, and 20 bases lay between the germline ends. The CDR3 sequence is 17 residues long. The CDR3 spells CASSDHRKGFGYNEQFF. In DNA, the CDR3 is TGTGCCAGCAGTGATCACAGAAAGGGGTTCGGCTACAATGAGCAGTTCTTC.

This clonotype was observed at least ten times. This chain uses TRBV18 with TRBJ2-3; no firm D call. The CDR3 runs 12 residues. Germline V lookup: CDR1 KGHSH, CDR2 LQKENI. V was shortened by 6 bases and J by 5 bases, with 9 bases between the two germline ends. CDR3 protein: CASSIKEDTQYF. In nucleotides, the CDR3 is TGTGCCAGCTCCATCAAGGAAGATACGCAGTATTTT.

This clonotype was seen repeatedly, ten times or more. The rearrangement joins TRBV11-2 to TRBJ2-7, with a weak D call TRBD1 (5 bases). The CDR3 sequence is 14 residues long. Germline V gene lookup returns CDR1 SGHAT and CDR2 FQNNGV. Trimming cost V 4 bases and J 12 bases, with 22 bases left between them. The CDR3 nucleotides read TGTGCCAGCAGCTCCGTGCGTGACAGTCCTCGTCCGTACTTC. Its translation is CASSSVRDSPRPYF.

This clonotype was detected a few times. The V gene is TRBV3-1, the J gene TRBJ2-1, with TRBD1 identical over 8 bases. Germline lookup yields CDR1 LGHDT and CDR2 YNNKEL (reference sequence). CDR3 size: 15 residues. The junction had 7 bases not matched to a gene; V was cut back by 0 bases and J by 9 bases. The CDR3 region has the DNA TGTGCCAGCAGCCAAGACCAGGGGGCGCAGGGTGAGCAGTTCTTC. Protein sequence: CASSQDQGAQGEQFF.

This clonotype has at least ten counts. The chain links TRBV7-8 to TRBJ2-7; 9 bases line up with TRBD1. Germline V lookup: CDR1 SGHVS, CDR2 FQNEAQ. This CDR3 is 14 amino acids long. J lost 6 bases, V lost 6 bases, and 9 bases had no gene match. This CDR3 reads CASSPGQGIGEQYF. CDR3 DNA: TGTGCCAGCAGTCCCGGACAGGGGATTGGCGAGCAGTACTTC.

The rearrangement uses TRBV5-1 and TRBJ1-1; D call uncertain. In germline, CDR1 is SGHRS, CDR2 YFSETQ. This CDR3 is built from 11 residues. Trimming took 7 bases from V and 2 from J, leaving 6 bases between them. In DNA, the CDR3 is TGCGCCAGCGTAAATAACACTGAAGCTTTCTTT. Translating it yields CASVNNTEAFF.

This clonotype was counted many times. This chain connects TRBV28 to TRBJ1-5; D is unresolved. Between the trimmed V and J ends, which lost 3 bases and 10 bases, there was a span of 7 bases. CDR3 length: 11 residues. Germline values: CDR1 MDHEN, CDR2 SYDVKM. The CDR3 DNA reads TGTGCCAGCAGTTTCTCGGGACCCCAGCATTTT. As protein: CASSFSGPQHF.

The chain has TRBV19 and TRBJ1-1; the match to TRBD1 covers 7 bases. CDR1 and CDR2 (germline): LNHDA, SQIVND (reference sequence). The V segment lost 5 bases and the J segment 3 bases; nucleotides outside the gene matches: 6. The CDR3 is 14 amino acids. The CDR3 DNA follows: TGTGCCAGTAGTTACGGGACAGCGGACACTGAAGCTTTCTTT. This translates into CASSYGTADTEAFF.

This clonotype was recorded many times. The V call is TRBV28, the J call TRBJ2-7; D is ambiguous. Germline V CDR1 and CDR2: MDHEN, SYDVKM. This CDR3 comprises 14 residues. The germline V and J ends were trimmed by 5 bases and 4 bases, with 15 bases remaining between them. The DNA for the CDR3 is TGTGCCAGCAGTATCGATACGGAGTCTTACGAGCAGTACTTC. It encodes CASSIDTESYEQYF. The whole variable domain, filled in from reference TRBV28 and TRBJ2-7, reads DVKVTQSSRYLVKRTGEKVFLECVQDMDHENMFWYRQDPGLGLRLIYFSYDVKMKEKGDIPEGYSVSREKKERFSLILESASTNQTSMYLCASSIDTESYEQYFGPGTRLTVT.